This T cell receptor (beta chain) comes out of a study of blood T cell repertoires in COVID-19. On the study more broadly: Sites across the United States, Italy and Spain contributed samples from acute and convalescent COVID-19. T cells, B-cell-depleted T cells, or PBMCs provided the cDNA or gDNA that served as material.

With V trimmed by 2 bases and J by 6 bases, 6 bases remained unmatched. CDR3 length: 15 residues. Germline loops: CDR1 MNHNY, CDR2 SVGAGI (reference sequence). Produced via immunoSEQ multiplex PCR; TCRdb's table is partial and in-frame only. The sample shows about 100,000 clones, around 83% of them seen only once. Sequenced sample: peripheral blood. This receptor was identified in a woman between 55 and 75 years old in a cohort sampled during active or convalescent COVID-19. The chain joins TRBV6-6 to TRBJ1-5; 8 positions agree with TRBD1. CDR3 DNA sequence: TGTGCCAGCAGTTACCCAGGGGGCGCGGGTCAGCCCCAGCATTTT. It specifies CASSYPGGAGQPQHF.